This T cell receptor (beta chain) was identified in a study of PD-1 blockade in classical Hodgkin lymphoma (dated by TCRdb to the early 2020s). Background on the whole study: A peripheral blood immune signature of response to PD-1 blockade in classical Hodgkin lymphoma was defined using TCR beta sequencing and CyTOF. Broader findings and caveats from the paper: Baseline TCR diversity was reported as lower in newly diagnosed patients than in healthy donors, and lower still in relapsed/refractory patients. The study was restricted to a single clinical trial cohort, and the causes of repertoire differences, possibly disease activity or prior therapy, were left undefined.

The junction shows trimming of 5 bases on V and 1 base on J, plus 15 bases between the germline ends. The CDR3 numbers 16 residues from cysteine through phenylalanine. Only CDR3 DNA remains: 48 bases, in frame from the first base. The germline V gene provides CDR1 SGHTA and CDR2 FQGTGA. Genomic DNA was extracted with the Qiagen DNeasy kit from unsorted PBMCs and from negatively selected CD4+ and CD8+ fractions. Using primers that anneal to V and J segments, immunoSEQ multiplex PCR amplified the TCR beta CDR3 regions. A synthetic immune receptor repertoire was used to minimize amplification bias, and remaining bias was computationally removed after sequencing. Per the source publication's procedure: Repertoire diversity was quantified as the Shannon entropy index using custom Python scripts. Unsorted, CD4+ and CD8+ repertoires were examined separately, except in combined analyses, for which CD4+ and CD8+ sequences were merged in silico. The clones in this table, taken by TCRdb from immuneACCESS, are in-frame only. Not every clone is retained; where verified, under half of the shortfall comes from an unresolved V gene, and the cause of the rest is unknown. V, J and clone size are taken as reported in that table, and D and trimming were inferred from the DNA itself. For this sample the table gives about 47,000 clones, of which roughly 91% were detected only once. The ten largest clones represent 4.9% of the sample.

Remarks on this clone: No cognate antigen has been identified for it. Per-nucleotide qualities are absent, and no much larger clonotype sits a single base away.

Explained via the paper, the time point label denotes: newly diagnosed, previously untreated cHL patient sample. PBMCs from patients with newly diagnosed, previously untreated classical Hodgkin lymphoma were sequenced as a comparison group for the relapsed/refractory trial patients. After peripheral blood was drawn into 8 mL Vacutainer Cell Preparation Tubes, PBMCs were isolated by centrifugation and then cryopreserved. The sequence was collected from a human donor with classical Hodgkin lymphoma. Rearrangement joined TRBV7-3 to TRBJ1-5; the D region possibly corresponds to TRBD1 (5 bases align). Material for sequencing was peripheral blood mononuclear cells (PBMCs). This receptor carries the CDR3 CASSNSGERSNQPQHF. The DNA sequence is given as TGTGCCAGCAGCAACTCGGGGGAGCGGAGCAATCAGCCCCAGCATTTT. Joined to the reference TRBV7-3 and TRBJ1-5 proteins, this CDR3 gives the full variable domain: GAGVSQTPSNKVTEKGKYVELRCDPISGHTALYWYRQSLGQGPEFLIYFQGTGAADDSGLPNDRFFAVRPEGSVSTLKIQRTERGDSAVYLCASSNSGERSNQPQHFGDGTRLSIL.